This T cell receptor (beta chain) was sequenced during a study of CD8 T cells in Susac syndrome (dated by TCRdb to the late 2010s). In terms of the full investigation: Of the Susac syndrome patients who were sequenced, fewer than 10 were in clinical remission while roughly 6 had clinically active disease. Repertoire sequencing was used to test whether CD8+ T cell activation and differentiation in Susac syndrome was antigen driven. At blood withdrawal, Susac syndrome patients were therapy-naive, treated with corticosteroids (with IVIg additionally given to some), or treated with IVIg alone.

Overall study outcomes, separate from this receptor: The number of individuals in the TCR sequencing and HLA analysis was recognized as being relatively small. The CD4+ T cell repertoire of patients with Susac syndrome showed no detectable clonal expansion.

This clonotype was observed a few times. Its antigen is still unknown. The record has no base qualities; no much larger clone is one base away. RNA was extracted with the RNeasy kit and 0.5 to 1 ug was reverse transcribed using random hexamers. The immunoSEQ multiplex PCR assay, which covers 54 Vbeta and 13 Jbeta segments, was used to amplify TCR beta CDR3 regions. PCR amplification bias was corrected using a synthetic template baseline for primer optimization and computational correction. Per the original workflow: Only productive sequences were kept, with reads annotated to V, D and J genes according to IMGT and analyzed in immunoSEQ Analyzer. Clonality was calculated as one minus the Shannon entropy normalized by log2 of the number of productive unique sequences. Public and private clones were assessed among the 100 most prevalent clones of each patient and control. Clones were defined as Susac-specific when absent from the healthy and MS cohorts, from 1052 published viral clones and from other ImmuneACCESS disease sequences. TCRdb reprocessed the public reads (quality trimming at Q25 with fastp, clone calling with MiXCR) and kept in-frame beta chains. CDR3 protein sequences are deduplicated, and each keeps its most common genes and DNA. TCRdb assigned the V and J calls; the authors' analysis was not used. For this sample the table gives roughly 150,000 distinct CDR3 sequences, of which 95% were detected only once. The ten most abundant clones make up 0.15% to 0.2% of the sample.

From the cysteine up to the phenylalanine, the CDR3 has a length of 12 residues. Only CDR3 DNA is held: 36 bases, read in frame from base 1. Trimming at the junction amounts to 3 bases on V and 4 bases on J, and the germline ends lie 7 bases apart. Peripheral blood CD8+ and CD4+ T cells from healthy donors, Susac syndrome patients and multiple sclerosis patients were profiled using high-throughput TCR beta sequencing. Susac syndrome patients met recently defined diagnostic criteria for definite or probable disease. CD8+ TEMRA cells were enriched by FACS, while bulk CD8+ and CD4+ T cells were purified by magnetic negative isolation. Blood was drawn into EDTA tubes, processed within 24 hours, and PBMCs were isolated by density gradient centrifugation. PBMCs intended for TCR sequencing were frozen in liquid nitrogen and were later thawed in a 37 degrees C water bath. The sorted or isolated CD4+, CD8+ and CD8+ TEMRA cells had a purity of 90% or higher.

Sequenced material: CD4+ T cells from PBMCs. This sequence uses TRBV12-3 or TRBV12-4 and TRBJ2-7; the D segment might be TRBD1 or TRBD2, since each matches 5 bases. The sequence derives from a human donor with Susac syndrome. CDR3 sequence: CASSLGEYEQYF. The base sequence is TGTGCCAGCAGTTTGGGGGAATACGAGCAGTACTTC.